This TCR beta chain appears in the sequencing data of a study of blood T cell repertoires in COVID-19 (dated by TCRdb to the early 2020s). At the level of the whole study: Samples covering the acute and convalescent phases of COVID-19 were provided by collaborators in the United States, Italy and Spain. The material from the prospective study consisted of cDNA or gDNA derived from T cells, B-cell-depleted T cells, or PBMCs. Subjects who had been exposed to COVID-19, were actively infected with it, or had recovered from it provided the deeply sampled blood TCRbeta repertoires that made up the dataset. The repertoires were released in a freely available public database meant as a resource for research on the immune response to SARS-CoV-2. The samples were drawn from the first 160 participants of the ongoing ImmuneRACE study and from over 950 subjects provided by 6 global collaborators. Nearly every sample came with metadata listing a de-identified subject ID, COVID-19 status, age in years and sex. HLA class I and class II types, where available, came from metadata supplied by the sample provider rather than from assay-based typing. Results the study describes overall, beyond this receptor: Clinical and demographic metadata were provided uncurated, with the amount varying by source and participant.

Details on this clone: It has no known antigen specificity. Per-nucleotide qualities are absent, and no much larger clonotype sits a single base away.

V and J lose 5 bases and 3 bases, and a span of 17 bases separates them. The CDR3, cysteine through phenylalanine, is 16 amino acids long. The CDR3 DNA has 48 bases and is translated from base 1. The germline V gene yields MDHEN for CDR1 and SYDVKM for CDR2. TCRbeta CDR3 regions were amplified from genomic DNA by means of the immunoSEQ Assay, a bias-controlled multiplex PCR. Processing in the source paper ran as follows. Within the assay, amplification of reference gene primers was used to estimate how many nucleated cells each sample contained. Sequence reads were collapsed and filtered to measure the absolute abundance of every unique TCRbeta CDR3 rearrangement. For each sample, productive Simpson clonality was calculated as the square root of Simpson's diversity index across productive rearrangements. TCRdb obtained this table from immuneACCESS and retained in-frame rearrangements with V and J assigned. These tables miss some clones; where compared with another copy, unresolved V genes account for less than half of the shortfall, and the remainder is unexplained. V, J and clone size are taken as reported in that table, and D and trimming were inferred from the DNA itself. Counted in this sample were over 100,000 clones; about 79% of them appeared once. Approximately 7.9% of the sample comes from the top ten.

Each collaborating institution followed its own protocols to collect whole blood in K2EDTA tubes. For TCRbeta analysis, collaborators shipped samples as frozen whole blood, isolated PBMCs, or DNA extracted from either of those sample types. What was sequenced was peripheral blood. The TCR was taken from a woman older than 75 with active or convalescent COVID-19. The sequence is built from TRBV28 and TRBJ2-4, with TRBD2 as a weak D call on 5 bases. The sequenced DNA: TGTGCCAGCAGTCCACCGGCGAGGGAAGACAAAAACATTCAGTACTTC. Its coded protein is CASSPPAREDKNIQYF.